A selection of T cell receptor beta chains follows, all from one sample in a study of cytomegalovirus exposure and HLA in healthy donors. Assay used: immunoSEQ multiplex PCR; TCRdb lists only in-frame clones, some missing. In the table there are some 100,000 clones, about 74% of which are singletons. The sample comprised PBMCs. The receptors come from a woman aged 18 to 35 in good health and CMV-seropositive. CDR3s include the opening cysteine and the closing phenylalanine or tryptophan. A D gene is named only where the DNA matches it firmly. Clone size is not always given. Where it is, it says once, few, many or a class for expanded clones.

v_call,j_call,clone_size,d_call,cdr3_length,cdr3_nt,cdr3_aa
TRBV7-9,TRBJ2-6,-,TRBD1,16,TGTGCCAGCAGTCTCCAGACAGGGGGTGGGGCCAACGTCCTGACTTTC,CASSLQTGGGANVLTF
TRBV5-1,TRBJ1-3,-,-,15,TGCGCCAGCAGCCCAGGGCCTGCCTCTGGAAACACCATATATTTT,CASSPGPASGNTIYF
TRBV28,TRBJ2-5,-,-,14,TGTGCCAGCAGTTTCCAGCGGAATAGGGAGACCCAGTACTTC,CASSFQRNRETQYF
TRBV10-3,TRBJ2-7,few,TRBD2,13,TGTGCCATCAGTGAACTGCGGGAGGGCGAGCAGTACTTC,CAISELREGEQYF
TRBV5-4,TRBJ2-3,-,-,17,TGTGCCAGCAGCTCAAAACTTAGCGGAACTAGCACAGATACGCAGTATTTT,CASSSKLSGTSTDTQYF
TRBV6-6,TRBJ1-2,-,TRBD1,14,TGTGCCAGCAGCCAGTGGGGACAGGTCTATGGCTACACCTTC,CASSQWGQVYGYTF
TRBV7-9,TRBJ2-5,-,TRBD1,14,TGTGCCAGCAGCTCGACGGACAGGGAAGAGACCCAGTACTTC,CASSSTDREETQYF
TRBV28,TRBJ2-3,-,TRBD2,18,TGTGCCAGCAGTTTCGGTACTAGCGGGAGTTTCGGCACAGATACGCAGTATTTT,CASSFGTSGSFGTDTQYF
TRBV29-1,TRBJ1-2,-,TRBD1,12,TGCAGCGTCGCAGGGGGCGCCGGTGGCTACACCTTC,CSVAGGAGGYTF
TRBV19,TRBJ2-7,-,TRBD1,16,TGTGCCAGTAGTACCGGACAGGGAACACTTTCCTACGAGCAGTACTTC,CASSTGQGTLSYEQYF
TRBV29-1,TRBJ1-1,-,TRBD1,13,TGCAGCGCATCCCGGGACAGGGGCCCTGAAGCTTTCTTT,CSASRDRGPEAFF
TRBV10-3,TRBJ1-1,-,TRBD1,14,TGTGCCATCAGACAAGGACAGGGGGCCACTGAAGCTTTCTTT,CAIRQGQGATEAFF
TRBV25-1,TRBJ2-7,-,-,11,TGTGCCAGCAGTGCCGCCTACGAGCAGTACTTC,CASSAAYEQYF
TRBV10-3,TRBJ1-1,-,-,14,TGTGCCATCAGTGAGACAGGTATGAACACTGAAGCTTTCTTT,CAISETGMNTEAFF
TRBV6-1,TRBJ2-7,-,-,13,TGTGCCAGCAGTGAACTTGCTAATTACGAGCAGTACTTC,CASSELANYEQYF
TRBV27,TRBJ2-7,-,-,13,TGTGCCAGCGGGATGGGTGGTCGGGGCGAGCAGTACTTC,CASGMGGRGEQYF
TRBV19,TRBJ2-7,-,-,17,TGTGCCAGTAGTAAATACGAAGGGGGAGCGACCTCCTACGAGCAGTACTTC,CASSKYEGGATSYEQYF
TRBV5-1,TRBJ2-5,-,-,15,TGCGCCAGCAGCATACTACAGGGTCTGGGGGAGACCCAGTACTTC,CASSILQGLGETQYF
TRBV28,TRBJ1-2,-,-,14,TGTGCCAGCATGCGCGGCAGGGCGGACTATGGCTACACCTTC,CASMRGRADYGYTF
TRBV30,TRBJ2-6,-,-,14,TGTGCCGTAGACAGGCTCTCTGGGGCCAACGTCCTGACTTTC,CAVDRLSGANVLTF
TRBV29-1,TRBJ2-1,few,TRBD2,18,TGCAGCGTTGAGGGGGCCGACTTGCTAGCGGGAAGGTACAATGAGCAGTTCTTC,CSVEGADLLAGRYNEQFF
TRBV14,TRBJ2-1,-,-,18,TGTGCCAGCAGCCAAGAAAGGGTACTAGCCGGCTCCTACAATGAGCAGTTCTTC,CASSQERVLAGSYNEQFF
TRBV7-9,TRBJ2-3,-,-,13,TGTTCCAGCAGCGGGGACAGCTCAGATACGCAGTATTTT,CSSSGDSSDTQYF
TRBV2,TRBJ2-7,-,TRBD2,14,TGTGCCAGCAAGACTAGCGGGATGTCCTACGAGCAGTACTTC,CASKTSGMSYEQYF
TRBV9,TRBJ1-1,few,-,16,TGTGCCAGCAGCGTAGTGGCGACCGTAGGGGACACTGAAGCTTTCTTT,CASSVVATVGDTEAFF
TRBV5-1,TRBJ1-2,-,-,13,TGCGCCAGCAGCCCGGGACTGAACTATGGCTACACCTTC,CASSPGLNYGYTF
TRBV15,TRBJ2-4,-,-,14,TGTGCCACCTCCCGGGGAGACGGCAAAAACATTCAGTACTTC,CATSRGDGKNIQYF
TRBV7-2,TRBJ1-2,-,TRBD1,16,TGTGCCAGCAGCCCGAGGACAGGATCCCTCCCCGATGGCTACACCTTC,CASSPRTGSLPDGYTF
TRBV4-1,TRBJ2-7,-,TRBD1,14,TGCGCCAGCAGCCAGCCGGGACAGGCTGACGAGCAGTACTTC,CASSQPGQADEQYF
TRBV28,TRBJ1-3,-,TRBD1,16,TGTGCCAGTCAAACGGGACAGGGGAATTCAGGAAACACCATATATTTT,CASQTGQGNSGNTIYF
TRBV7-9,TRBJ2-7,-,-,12,TGTTCCAGCAGCTTATTAGGAGGCGAGCAGTACTTC,CSSSLLGGEQYF
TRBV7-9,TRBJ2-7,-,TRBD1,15,TGTGCCAGCGGATTCCAGGGGGATTGGTACTACGAGCAGTACTTC,CASGFQGDWYYEQYF
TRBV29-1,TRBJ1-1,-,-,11,TGCAGCGTTGGCAGGAACACTGAAGCTTTCTTT,CSVGRNTEAFF
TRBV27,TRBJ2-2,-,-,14,TGTGCCAGCAGTTTACTCAGGGACACCGGGGAGCTGTTTTTT,CASSLLRDTGELFF
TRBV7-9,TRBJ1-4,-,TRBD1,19,TGTGCCAGCAACCATAGAGCGGAGGGGGCAGGGACACTAAATGAAAAACTGTTTTTT,CASNHRAEGAGTLNEKLFF
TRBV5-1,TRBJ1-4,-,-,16,TGCGCCAGCAGACGGGGGGCCCTTTCAACTAATGAAAAACTGTTTTTT,CASRRGALSTNEKLFF